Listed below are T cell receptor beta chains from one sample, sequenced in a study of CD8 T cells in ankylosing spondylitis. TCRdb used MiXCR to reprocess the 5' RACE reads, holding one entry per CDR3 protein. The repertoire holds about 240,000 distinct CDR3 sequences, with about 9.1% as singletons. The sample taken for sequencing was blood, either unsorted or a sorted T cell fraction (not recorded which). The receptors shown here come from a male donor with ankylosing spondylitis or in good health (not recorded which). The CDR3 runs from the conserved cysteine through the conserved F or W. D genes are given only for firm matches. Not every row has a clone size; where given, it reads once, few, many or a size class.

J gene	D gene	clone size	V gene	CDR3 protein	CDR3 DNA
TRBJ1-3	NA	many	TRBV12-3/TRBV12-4	CASSPLRAGNTIYF	TGTGCCAGCAGTCCCCTGCGTGCTGGAAACACCATATATTTT
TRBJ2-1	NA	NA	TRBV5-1	CASSDTIHNEQFF	TGCGCCAGCAGCGACACCATCCACAATGAGCAGTTCTTC
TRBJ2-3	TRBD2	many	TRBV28	CASKVGLAGTDTQYF	TGTGCCAGCAAAGTCGGACTAGCGGGCACAGATACGCAGTATTTT
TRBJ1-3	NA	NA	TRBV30	CAWSILSGNTRYF	TGTGCCTGGAGTATTCTCTCTGGAAACACCAGATATTTT
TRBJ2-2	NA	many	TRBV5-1	CASAETANTGELFF	TGCGCCAGCGCAGAGACCGCGAACACCGGGGAGCTGTTTTTT
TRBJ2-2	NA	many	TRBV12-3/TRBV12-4	CASRIASGELFF	TGTGCCAGCAGAATAGCGTCCGGGGAGCTGTTTTTT
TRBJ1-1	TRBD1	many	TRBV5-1	CASSVRQGANTEAFF	TGCGCCAGCAGCGTTAGACAGGGGGCGAACACTGAAGCTTTCTTT
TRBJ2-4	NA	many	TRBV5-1	CASSLPENIQYF	TGCGCCAGCAGCTTGCCCGAAAACATTCAGTACTTC
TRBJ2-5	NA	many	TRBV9	CASSVGPPGETQYF	TGTGCCAGCAGCGTAGGGCCGCCTGGGGAGACCCAGTACTTC
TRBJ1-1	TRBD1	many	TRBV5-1	CASTLLGQGDTEAFF	TGCGCCAGCACCCTCTTGGGACAGGGAGACACTGAAGCTTTCTTT
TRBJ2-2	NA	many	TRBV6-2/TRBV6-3	CASSYYGELFF	TGTGCCAGCAGTTACTACGGGGAGCTGTTTTTT
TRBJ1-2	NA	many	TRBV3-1	CASSQGGTGYGYTF	TGTGCCAGCAGCCAAGGCGGAACCGGCTATGGCTACACCTTC
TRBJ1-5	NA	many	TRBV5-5	CASSLTVRGNQPQHF	TGTGCCAGCAGCTTGACGGTTAGGGGCAATCAGCCCCAGCATTTT
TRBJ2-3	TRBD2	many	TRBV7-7	CASSRGLAYTDTQYF	TGTGCTAGCAGCCGTGGACTAGCGTACACAGATACGCAGTATTTT
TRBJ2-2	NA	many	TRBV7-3	CASSPGAPGELFF	TGTGCCAGCAGCCCGGGGGCGCCCGGGGAGCTGTTTTTT
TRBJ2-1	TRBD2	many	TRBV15	CATRKAGDYNEQFF	TGTGCCACCAGAAAAGCGGGGGACTACAATGAGCAGTTCTTC
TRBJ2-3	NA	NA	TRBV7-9	CASRLRGGFSTDTQYF	TGTGCCAGCAGGTTGAGAGGAGGGTTCAGCACAGATACGCAGTATTTT
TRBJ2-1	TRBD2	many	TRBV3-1	CASSQEGLASIVYYF	TGTGCCAGCAGCCAAGAGGGACTAGCTAGCATCGTATATTACTTC
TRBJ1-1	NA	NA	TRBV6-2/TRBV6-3	CASSYSRGTLEAFF	TGTGCCAGCAGTTACTCGAGGGGGACACTGGAAGCTTTCTTT
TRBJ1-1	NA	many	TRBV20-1	CSARSGGGNTEAFF	TGCAGTGCTAGGAGCGGGGGTGGGAACACTGAAGCTTTCTTT
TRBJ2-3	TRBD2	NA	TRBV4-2	CASSPINPGGLTDTQYF	TGTGCCAGCAGCCCAATCAACCCGGGAGGTCTCACAGATACGCAGTATTTT
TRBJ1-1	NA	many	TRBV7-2	CASSLPTQGTEAFF	TGTGCCAGCAGCTTACCTACACAGGGAACTGAAGCTTTCTTT